This T cell receptor beta chain is from a study of blood T cell repertoires in COVID-19. Overall study context: The cDNA or gDNA used as material had been derived from T cells, B-cell-depleted T cells, or PBMCs.

Germline-derived CDR1 and CDR2 are SGHNT and YYREEE (reference sequence). CDR3 length: 19 residues. The trim removed 0 bases at V and 1 base at J, leaving 13 bases unmatched. Per the study methods: Amplified reference gene primers provided the basis for estimating nucleated cell counts. Only in-frame clones appear in the TCRdb table, and some are missing; sequencing was by immunoSEQ multiplex PCR. The DNA was the basis for D and trimming; V, J and clone size are from that table. This sample carries a few hundred thousand clones, over 75% of them seen once, and the ten largest clones take under 2%. The rearrangement joins TRBV5-4 to TRBJ2-3, with 8 bases lining up with TRBD2. The sequence was collected from a man in his forties or fifties with active or convalescent COVID-19. The source material was peripheral blood. In DNA, the CDR3 is TGTGCCAGCAGCTTGGAACGCTACGGGGGGGGACTCCGCACAGATACGCAGTATTTT. This translates into CASSLERYGGGLRTDTQYF.